This TCR beta chain emerged from a study of cytomegalovirus exposure and HLA in healthy donors. Across the whole study: The approximately 120 validation repertoires used the same platform as the 500 to 700 first-cohort repertoires, a later analysis reported.

The table came from immunoSEQ multiplex PCR; TCRdb's copy has only in-frame clones and leaves some out. In the table there are more than 70,000 clones, about 94% of which are singletons. Study observations and caveats: Associated with cytomegalovirus, according to the listing, were some 180 TCR beta chains. As was reported, the classifier diagnosed cytomegalovirus status with high specificity and sensitivity. As confirmed in vitro, three CMV-associated chains were specific for CMV antigens.

Trimming at V came to 4 bases and at J to 0 bases, leaving 9 bases not matched to a gene. The CDR3 is made up of 18 amino acids. Germline V gene sequence: CDR1 SGHNT, CDR2 YYREEE (reference sequence). As to this clone: Its antigen is still unknown.

The source of this sequence is a woman under 30 in good health and CMV-seronegative. Sequencing was done on a sample of PBMCs. This chain uses TRBV5-4 with TRBJ2-5; the match to TRBD2 covers 13 bases. The CDR3 reads CASSLGTSGTLYQETQYF. CDR3 DNA: TGTGCCAGCAGCCTCGGGACTAGCGGGACGTTGTACCAAGAGACCCAGTACTTC. The variable domain in full, completed from reference TRBV5-4 and TRBJ2-5, reads ETGVTQSPTHLIKTRGQQVTLRCSSQSGHNTVSWYQQALGQGPQFIFQYYREEENGRGNFPPRFSGLQFPNYSSELNVNALELDDSALYLCASSLGTSGTLYQETQYFGPGTRLLVL.